This T cell receptor beta chain was recorded in a study of cytomegalovirus exposure and HLA in healthy donors. Study at large: As an earlier analysis found, some 180 million T cells yielded about 120 million unique TCR beta sequences.

This clone was seen just once. Its antigen is undetermined. 13 Jbeta primers and 60 Vbeta primers were used for the PCR. Only in-frame clones appear in the TCRdb table, and some are missing; sequencing was by immunoSEQ multiplex PCR. The table lists tens of thousands of clones, more than 70% of them singletons, with 9% to 10% in the top ten. Study conclusions and caveats: In vitro checks showed that a few CMV-associated chains really do target CMV antigens. What was likely a sequencing artifact was a cluster of highly shared sequence variants.

Trimming stripped 0 bases from V and 8 bases from J, with 12 bases between. The CDR3 is made up of 14 amino acids. Per germline, CDR1 SGDLS and CDR2 YYNGEE. J is TRBJ2-1 and V is TRBV9; a weak D match, TRBD2 (5 bases). The TCR sequence derives from a man aged 35 to 55 in good health and CMV-seronegative. Sequenced material: PBMCs. As DNA, the CDR3 is TGTGCCAGCAGCGTAGGTGAGGGTCTTGATGAGCAGTTCTTC. This sequence encodes CASSVGEGLDEQFF.